One sample yielded the 21 T cell receptor beta chains listed below, sequenced in a study of blood T cell repertoires in COVID-19. Measured with immunoSEQ multiplex PCR; TCRdb has only the in-frame clones, and not every one. This table holds hundreds of thousands of clones, around nine tenths found once. The source material was PBMCs or T cells enriched from blood (not recorded which). These receptors all stem from a man between 60 and 75 years old who had recovered from COVID-19.

This clone was seen once. This chain connects TRBV6-4 to TRBJ2-2, with a tentative D call TRBD2 (5 bases). V lost 6 bases, J lost 4 bases, and 12 bases lay in between. The CDR3 has 14 residues. Per germline, CDR1 MRHNA and CDR2 SNTAGT. The CDR3 DNA is TGTGCCAGCAGAGCCACTGGAGGCACCGGGGAGCTGTTTTTT. Translating gives CASRATGGTGELFF.

The chain combines TRBV7-9 with TRBJ2-2, with D possibly TRBD2 on 6 matching bases. This CDR3 region has 13 residues. Germline V gives CDR1 SEHNR, CDR2 FQNEAQ (reference sequence). Trimming left V 5 bases short and J 3 bases short, with 7 bases between. DNA for the CDR3: TGTGCCAGCAGCGGGGACTACACCGGGGAGCTGTTTTTT. As protein: CASSGDYTGELFF.

This clone was detected only once. The chain has TRBV19 and TRBJ1-1; 8 bases align to TRBD1. After removal of 5 bases from V and 4 bases from J, the junction contained 15 bases not matched to a gene. The CDR3 totals 17 residues. Looked up from germline, CDR1 is LNHDA and CDR2 is SQIVND (reference sequence). This CDR3 is CASSPTSSRQGSTEAFF. In DNA form, the CDR3 reads TGTGCCAGTAGTCCGACCTCCTCGCGACAGGGGAGCACTGAAGCTTTCTTT.

This chain connects TRBV7-9 to TRBJ1-3, with 8 bases lining up with TRBD1. The germline V gene encodes CDR1 SEHNR and CDR2 FQNEAQ (reference sequence). V lost 1 base, J lost 0 bases, and 2 bases stayed unmatched. The length of the CDR3 is 16 residues. The CDR3, as DNA: TGTGCCAGCAGCTTAGGACAGGGGAGCTCTGGAAACACCATATATTTT. Its translation: CASSLGQGSSGNTIYF.

V gene TRBV18 combines with J gene TRBJ1-5; 8 bases match TRBD1. Germline V lookup: CDR1 KGHSH, CDR2 LQKENI. V shed 2 bases and J 1 base; nucleotides not matched to a gene: 4. The CDR3 covers 16 residues. The CDR3 here is CASSPGQGLSNQPQHF. The CDR3 nucleotides are TGTGCCAGCTCACCAGGACAGGGTTTGAGCAATCAGCCCCAGCATTTT.

V is TRBV18 and J is TRBJ1-5; D is undetermined. Germline V gives CDR1 KGHSH, CDR2 LQKENI. V lost 6 bases and J 6 bases, leaving 12 bases between the germline ends. This CDR3 is built from 13 residues. The CDR3 is CASSQAEGQPQHF. In nucleotides, the CDR3 is TGTGCCAGCTCGCAGGCTGAGGGTCAGCCCCAGCATTTT.

The chain is built from TRBV28 and TRBJ2-1, with 13 bases aligning to TRBD2. This CDR3 spans 14 amino acids. Germline V CDR1 and CDR2: MDHEN, SYDVKM. V gave up 6 bases and J gave up 9 bases; unmatched junction bases: 5. CDR3 loop: CASRRTSGSGEQFF. CDR3 bases: TGTGCCAGCAGACGGACTAGCGGGAGCGGTGAGCAGTTCTTC. Full variable domain (rest looked up from reference TRBV28 and TRBJ2-1): DVKVTQSSRYLVKRTGEKVFLECVQDMDHENMFWYRQDPGLGLRLIYFSYDVKMKEKGDIPEGYSVSREKKERFSLILESASTNQTSMYLCASRRTSGSGEQFFGPGTRLTVL.

The V gene is TRBV19, the J gene TRBJ1-2, with 10 positions matching TRBD1. Germline values: CDR1 LNHDA, CDR2 SQIVND (reference sequence). The CDR3 runs 15 residues. Losses at the gene ends were 6 bases for V and 4 bases for J; bases not matched to a gene: 8. DNA for the CDR3: TGTGCCAGTAGAAACTCGGACAGGGGGGCCTATGGCTACACCTTC. It specifies CASRNSDRGAYGYTF.

The chain combines TRBV5-4 with TRBJ1-1; the match to TRBD1 covers 12 bases. Germline lookup yields CDR1 SGHNT and CDR2 YYREEE (reference sequence). The CDR3 has 16 amino acids. V was pared by 4 bases and J by 4 bases, with 8 bases of the junction left unmatched. DNA for the CDR3: TGTGCCAGCAGCCCGCCGGGACAGGGGGCTGTCACTGAAGCTTTCTTT. Its protein product is CASSPPGQGAVTEAFF.

Only a few counts were recorded for this clone. The J gene is TRBJ1-2, the V gene TRBV5-4; TRBD1 might be the D (5 bases). Trimming shortened V by 4 bases and J by 2 bases, and 12 bases separated the two germline ends. CDR1 SGHNT and CDR2 YYREEE come from the germline V gene (reference sequence). The CDR3 runs 14 residues. The CDR3 DNA follows: TGTGCCAGCAGCCGCGGGGGGGACAACTATGGCTACACCTTC. It specifies CASSRGGDNYGYTF.

The chain carries TRBV5-4 and TRBJ2-7; 13 bases line up with TRBD2. J lost 4 bases, V lost 0 bases, and 1 base had no gene match. The CDR3 totals 15 residues. CDR1 and CDR2 (germline): SGHNT, YYREEE (reference sequence). CDR3 nucleotide sequence: TGTGCCAGCAGCTTGGGACTAGCGGGAGGTTACGAGCAGTACTTC. Protein sequence: CASSLGLAGGYEQYF.

This clone has a single count. V usage is TRBV19 and J usage is TRBJ1-5, with 9 bases matching TRBD1. V shed 5 bases and J 0 bases; nucleotides not matched to a gene: 5. CDR1 is LNHDA and CDR2 is SQIVND in the germline V gene (reference sequence). The CDR3 is made up of 16 amino acids. The CDR3 loop reads CASSVPGQGSNQPQHF. DNA for the CDR3: TGTGCCAGTAGTGTTCCGGGACAGGGTAGCAATCAGCCCCAGCATTTT.

The chain links TRBV6-6 to TRBJ1-5; 8 bases agree with TRBD1. The CDR3 consists of 18 residues. Germline values: CDR1 MNHNY, CDR2 SVGAGI (reference sequence). J lost 0 bases, V lost 5 bases, and 12 bases had no gene match. The CDR3 loop is CASSPGAGGLYSNQPQHF. The DNA for the CDR3 is TGTGCCAGCAGTCCTGGGGCAGGGGGCCTCTATAGCAATCAGCCCCAGCATTTT.

This chain joins TRBV28 and TRBJ1-1; 7 positions agree with TRBD1. CDR3 length: 16 amino acids. V lost 4 bases to trimming and J lost 1 base; unmatched junction nucleotides: 9. Germline V CDR1 and CDR2: MDHEN, SYDVKM. The CDR3 sequence is CASSYRGNGGNTEAFF. The CDR3, as DNA: TGTGCCAGCAGTTACAGGGGAAACGGGGGGAACACTGAAGCTTTCTTT. Complete variable domain (other parts from reference TRBV28 and TRBJ1-1): DVKVTQSSRYLVKRTGEKVFLECVQDMDHENMFWYRQDPGLGLRLIYFSYDVKMKEKGDIPEGYSVSREKKERFSLILESASTNQTSMYLCASSYRGNGGNTEAFFGQGTRLTVV.

V and J are TRBV11-2 and TRBJ2-2; D possibly corresponds to TRBD1 (5 bases). The CDR3 covers 14 residues. V was trimmed by 4 bases and J by 7 bases, leaving 13 bases between them. CDR1 is SGHAT, CDR2 FQNNGV, per germline. The CDR3 DNA reads as TGTGCCAGCAGCTACGAACAAGGGGTCGGGGAGCTGTTTTTT. Translation: CASSYEQGVGELFF.

CDR3 region: CASSPAGGHEQYF. The CDR3 coding sequence is TGTGCCAGCTCACCTGCGGGGGGCCACGAGCAGTACTTC. This sequence joins TRBV18 and TRBJ2-7; TRBD2 agrees at 8 bases. Germline V gene data show CDR1 as KGHSH and CDR2 as LQKENI. J lost 5 bases, V lost 3 bases, and 3 bases had no gene match. The CDR3 extends over 13 amino acids.

The rearrangement joins TRBV19 to TRBJ1-5, with D hard to call. CDR3 length: 13 residues. With 7 bases removed from V and 2 bases from J, the gap between germline ends came to 9 bases. CDR1 is LNHDA, CDR2 SQIVND, per germline (reference sequence). CDR3 sequence reads: CASTRSRNQPQHF. The CDR3 DNA reads TGTGCCAGTACCCGGTCCCGCAATCAGCCCCAGCATTTT.

V gene TRBV3-1 (or the pseudogene TRBV3-2) combines with J gene TRBJ1-2; D not certain. Germline loops: CDR1 LGHDT, CDR2 YNNKEL (reference sequence). CDR3 length equals 14 residues. V was clipped by 4 bases and J by 1 base, with 10 bases between them. The CDR3: CASSPRLINYGYTF. DNA of the CDR3: TGTGCCAGCAGCCCTAGACTCATTAACTATGGCTACACCTTC.

The rearrangement joins TRBV19 to TRBJ2-5; 9 bases agree with TRBD1. The CDR3 has 15 residues. In germline, CDR1 is LNHDA, CDR2 SQIVND (reference sequence). Trimming took 2 bases from V and 5 from J; bases not matched to a gene: 6. CDR3 nucleotides: TGTGCCAGTAGTATATATGGGACAGGGTATGAGACCCAGTACTTC. Its translation: CASSIYGTGYETQYF.

The chain recombines TRBV24-1 with TRBJ2-3, with a possible D match to TRBD1 (6 bases). Germline loops: CDR1 KGHDR, CDR2 SFDVKD. There are 14 residues in the CDR3. Trimming took 8 bases from V and 3 from J, leaving 14 bases between them. The CDR3 DNA sequence: TGTGCCACCACCCCGGCAGGGGTTACAGATACGCAGTATTTT. It yields the protein CATTPAGVTDTQYF.

The sample holds one count of this clone. The chain recombines TRBV24-1 with TRBJ1-2, with TRBD1 identical over 7 bases. V trimming: 4 bases; J trimming: 4 bases; junction bases outside the gene matches: 8. The V gene's germline CDR1 is KGHDR and CDR2 SFDVKD. The CDR3 is 15 residues long. CDR3 DNA: TGTGCCACCAGTGACGCCGGGACAGAGACCTATGGCTACACCTTC. This encodes CATSDAGTETYGYTF.